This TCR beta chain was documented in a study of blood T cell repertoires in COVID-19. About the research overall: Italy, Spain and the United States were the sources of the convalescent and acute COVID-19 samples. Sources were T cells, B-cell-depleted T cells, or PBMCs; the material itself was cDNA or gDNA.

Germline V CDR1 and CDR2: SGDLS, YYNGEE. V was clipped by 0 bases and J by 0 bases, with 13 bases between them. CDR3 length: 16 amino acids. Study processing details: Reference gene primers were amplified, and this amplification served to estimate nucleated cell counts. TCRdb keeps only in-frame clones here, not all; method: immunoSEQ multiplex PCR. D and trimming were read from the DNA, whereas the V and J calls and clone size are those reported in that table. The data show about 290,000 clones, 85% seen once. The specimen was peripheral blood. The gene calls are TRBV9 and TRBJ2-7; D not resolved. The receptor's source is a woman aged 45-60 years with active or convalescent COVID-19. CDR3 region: CASSVAPGKSSYEQYF. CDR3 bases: TGTGCCAGCAGCGTAGCCCCGGGTAAAAGCTCCTACGAGCAGTACTTC.